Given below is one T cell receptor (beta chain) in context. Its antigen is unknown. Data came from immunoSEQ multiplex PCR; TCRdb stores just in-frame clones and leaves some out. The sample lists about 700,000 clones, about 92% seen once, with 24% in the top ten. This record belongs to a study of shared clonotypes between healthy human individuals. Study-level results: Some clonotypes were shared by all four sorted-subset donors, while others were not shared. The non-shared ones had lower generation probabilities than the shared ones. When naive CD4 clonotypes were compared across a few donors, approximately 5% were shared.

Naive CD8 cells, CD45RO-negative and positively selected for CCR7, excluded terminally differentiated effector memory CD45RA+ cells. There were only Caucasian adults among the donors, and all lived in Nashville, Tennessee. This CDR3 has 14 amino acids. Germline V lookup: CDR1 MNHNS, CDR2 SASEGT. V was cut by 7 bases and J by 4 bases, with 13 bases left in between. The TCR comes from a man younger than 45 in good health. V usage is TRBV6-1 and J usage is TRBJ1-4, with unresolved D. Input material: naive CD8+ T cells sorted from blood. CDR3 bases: TGTGCCAGCACGACCGGGCCCGGTAATGAAAAACTGTTTTTT. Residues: CASTTGPGNEKLFF.